This record concerns one T cell receptor beta chain sequence. Its specificity is not known. V lost 1 base to trimming and J lost 0 bases, with 12 bases between them. There are 16 residues in the CDR3. CDR1 and CDR2 from the germline V gene are LNHNV and YYDKDF (reference sequence). This record belongs to a study of cytomegalovirus exposure and HLA in healthy donors. Study-wide results and caveats: Some TCR beta chains (about 170 of them) were listed as cytomegalovirus-associated. In vitro assays verified that a few CMV-associated chains recognized CMV antigens specifically. Within the approximately 110 validation repertoires, first-cohort TCR clusters tended to co-occur, according to a later analysis.

Sequenced by immunoSEQ multiplex PCR; TCRdb stores in-frame clones only, minus some. The data show 150,000 to 200,000 clones, 85% to 90% seen once. Source material: PBMCs. This TCR was recovered from a woman younger than 35 in good health and CMV-seropositive. J is TRBJ1-1 and V is TRBV15; D ambiguous. CDR3: CATSRGRHPLNTEAFF. Written as DNA, the CDR3 is TGTGCCACCAGCAGAGGTAGACATCCTTTGAACACTGAAGCTTTCTTT.